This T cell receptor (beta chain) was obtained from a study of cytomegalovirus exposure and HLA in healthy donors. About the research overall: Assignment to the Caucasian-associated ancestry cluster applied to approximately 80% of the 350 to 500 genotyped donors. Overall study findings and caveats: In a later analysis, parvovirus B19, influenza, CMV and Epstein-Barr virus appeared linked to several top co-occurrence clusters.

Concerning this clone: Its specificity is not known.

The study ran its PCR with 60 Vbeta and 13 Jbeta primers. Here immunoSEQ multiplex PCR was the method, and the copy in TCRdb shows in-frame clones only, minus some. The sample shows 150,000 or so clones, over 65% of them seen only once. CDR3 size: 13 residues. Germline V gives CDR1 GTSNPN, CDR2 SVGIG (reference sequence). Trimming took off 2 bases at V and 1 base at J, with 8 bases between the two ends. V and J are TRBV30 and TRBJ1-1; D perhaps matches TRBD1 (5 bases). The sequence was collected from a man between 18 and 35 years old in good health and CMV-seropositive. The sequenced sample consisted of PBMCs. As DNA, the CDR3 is TGTGCCTGGAGTACGGACAAGAACACTGAAGCTTTCTTT. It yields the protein CAWSTDKNTEAFF.